The text below deals with one TCR beta chain. Sequencing was performed with immunoSEQ multiplex PCR; in TCRdb, only in-frame clones are kept and a portion is missing. Of around 200,000 clones in the sample, around 75% were seen once. The sample belongs to a study of blood T cell repertoires in COVID-19. Turning to the study itself: The United States, Italy and Spain provided the acute and convalescent COVID-19 samples. PBMCs, B-cell-depleted T cells, or T cells were the source of the cDNA or gDNA that made up the material.

The receptor's source is a woman in her forties with COVID-19, enrolled during active disease. Specimen: peripheral blood.

The CDR3 nucleotides read TGTGCCAGCAGTTACCGGCCTAGCGGGGGGCGAGATACGCAGTATTTT. Its translation is CASSYRPSGGRDTQYF. The V gene is TRBV6-5, the J gene TRBJ2-3, with 11 bases matching TRBD2. The ends lost 2 bases at V and 5 bases at J; junction bases unmatched: 6. The CDR3 length is 16 residues. CDR1 and CDR2 from the germline V gene are MNHEY and SVGAGI.